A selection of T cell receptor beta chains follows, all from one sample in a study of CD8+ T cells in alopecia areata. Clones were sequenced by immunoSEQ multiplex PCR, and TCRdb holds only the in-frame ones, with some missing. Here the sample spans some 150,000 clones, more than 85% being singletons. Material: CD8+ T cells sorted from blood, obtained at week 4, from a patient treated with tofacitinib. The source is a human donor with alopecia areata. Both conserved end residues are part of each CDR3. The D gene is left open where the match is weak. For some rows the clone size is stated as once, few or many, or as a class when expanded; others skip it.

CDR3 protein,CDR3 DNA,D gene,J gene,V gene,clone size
CASSLTGGQTYEQYF,TGTGCCAGCAGTTTGACAGGGGGACAGACCTACGAGCAGTACTTC,TRBD1,TRBJ2-7,TRBV27,.
CAISADRGDEQFF,TGTGCCATCAGTGCGGACAGGGGCGATGAGCAGTTCTTC,TRBD1,TRBJ2-1,TRBV10-3,.
CASSSMNTEAFF,TGTGCCAGCAGTAGTATGAACACTGAAGCTTTCTTT,.,TRBJ1-1,TRBV5-6,.
CASSWRDGQETQYF,TGTGCCAGCAGCTGGCGGGACGGTCAAGAGACCCAGTACTTC,.,TRBJ2-5,TRBV5-4,.
CASSLFGSGNEQFF,TGTGCCAGCAGCTTGTTCGGTAGCGGCAATGAGCAGTTCTTC,.,TRBJ2-1,TRBV13,.
CSVDTGGAGYTF,TGCAGCGTTGATACAGGGGGAGCGGGCTACACCTTC,TRBD1,TRBJ1-2,TRBV29-1,.
CASSLTQGGSTEAFF,TGCGCCAGCAGCCTTACACAGGGAGGAAGTACTGAAGCTTTCTTT,.,TRBJ1-1,TRBV4-1,.
CSVEGTGGTGYEQYF,TGCAGCGTTGAGGGTACAGGGGGGACCGGCTACGAGCAGTACTTC,TRBD1,TRBJ2-7,TRBV29-1,.
CASSSDSFYEQYF,TGTGCCAGCAGCTCGGACAGCTTCTACGAGCAGTACTTC,.,TRBJ2-7,TRBV5-4,.
CASSDWEPEEAFF,TGTGCCAGTTCTGACTGGGAGCCAGAAGAAGCTTTCTTT,.,TRBJ1-1,TRBV25-1,.
CASSASPGQGYEQYF,TGCGCCAGCAGCGCCTCCCCGGGACAGGGCTACGAGCAGTACTTC,TRBD1,TRBJ2-7,TRBV5-1,.
CASSFEGAGGNNEQFF,TGTGCCAGCAGTTTTGAGGGGGCTGGTGGGAACAATGAGCAGTTCTTC,TRBD1,TRBJ2-1,TRBV27,.
CASSPSDYGYTF,TGTGCCAGCAGCCCCTCTGACTATGGCTACACCTTC,.,TRBJ1-2,TRBV11-2,.
CASSPGQGPYEQYF,TGTGCCAGCTCCCCCGGACAGGGACCCTACGAGCAGTACTTC,TRBD1,TRBJ2-7,TRBV18,.
CSVEGFLYGYTF,TGCAGCGTTGAAGGTTTCCTCTATGGCTACACCTTC,.,TRBJ1-2,TRBV29-1,.
CASRLNWNEQFF,TGTGCCAGCAGACTAAACTGGAATGAGCAGTTCTTC,.,TRBJ2-1,TRBV6-5,.
CASSLGLAGIGPKEFF,TGTGCCAGCAGTTTGGGACTAGCGGGAATAGGACCCAAGGAGTTCTTC,TRBD2,TRBJ2-1,TRBV27,.
CASSPQGYEQYF,TGTGCCAGCAGCCCACAGGGCTACGAGCAGTACTTC,.,TRBJ2-7,TRBV4-2,.
CASSHYGTGAFNYGYTF,TGTGCCAGCAGCCACTACGGGACAGGGGCCTTTAACTATGGCTACACCTTC,TRBD1,TRBJ1-2,TRBV7-6,medium-sized